Detailed here is one T cell receptor beta chain. Using immunoSEQ multiplex PCR, the repertoire was profiled, and TCRdb retains in-frame clones only, with some absent. The data contain about 430,000 clones, around nine tenths of them singletons. The data are from a study of blood T cell repertoires in COVID-19. CDR1 is LNHNV and CDR2 is YYDKDF in the germline V gene (reference sequence). The CDR3 runs 15 residues. V was trimmed by 0 bases and J by 2 bases, leaving 9 bases between them. The participants were between about 18 and 90 years old and came from 20 to 30 US areas. Each participant's cohort was designated according to participant-reported clinical history.

The receptor's source is a woman aged 18-30 years who had been exposed to COVID-19. Sequenced: PBMCs or T cells enriched from blood (not recorded which). J is TRBJ2-3 and V is TRBV15, with a tentative D call TRBD2 (5 bases). The CDR3 sequence: CATSRDAGYTDTQYF. The CDR3 DNA follows: TGTGCCACCAGCAGAGATGCGGGCTACACAGATACGCAGTATTTT.